Sequencing of this T cell receptor beta chain was carried out in a study of blood T cell repertoires in COVID-19. For the study at large: Samples came from the United States, Italy and Spain, spanning acute and convalescent COVID-19. PBMCs, B-cell-depleted T cells, or T cells provided the cDNA or gDNA that made up the material.

This clone was observed a few times. This CDR3 has 14 amino acids. The ends lost 5 bases at V and 7 bases at J; junction bases unmatched: 5. The germline CDR1 and CDR2 sequences are SGHNT and YYREEE (reference sequence). Clones were sequenced by immunoSEQ multiplex PCR, and TCRdb holds only the in-frame ones, with some missing. The sample lists tens of thousands of clones, 80% to 85% occurring once. The chain uses TRBV5-4 and TRBJ1-6; 8 positions match TRBD1. The clonotype was recovered from a human donor in a cohort sampled during active COVID-19. What was sequenced was peripheral blood. Here the CDR3 reads CASSPGGVNSPLHF. The CDR3 DNA sequence: TGTGCCAGCAGTCCAGGGGGCGTGAATTCACCCCTCCACTTT.